Listed below are T cell receptor beta chains from one sample, sequenced in a study of cytomegalovirus exposure and HLA in healthy donors. Generated by immunoSEQ multiplex PCR, the TCRdb table keeps only in-frame clones and is missing some. The table has approximately 200,000 clones, 82% seen once. Sequencing input: PBMCs. Receptors originate from a woman in her fifties or sixties in good health and CMV-seropositive. Both conserved end residues are part of each CDR3. The order of the fields is D gene, J gene, clone size, V gene, CDR3 DNA, CDR3 protein. A D gene is named only where the DNA matches it firmly. Some rows mark clone size as missing; the rest say once, few, many or name a class of expanded clone.

.,TRBJ1-6,.,TRBV10-3,TGTGCCATCAGTACGACAGGAGACTATAATTCACCCCTCCACTTT,CAISTTGDYNSPLHF
TRBD1,TRBJ2-2,few,TRBV4-3,TGCGCCAGCAGCCAGTCTCGACAGGGGTCCGGGGAGCTGTTTTTT,CASSQSRQGSGELFF
TRBD1,TRBJ2-1,.,TRBV5-6,TGTGCCAGCAGCTTGGATCCAGGGGGTGGGAATGAGCAGTTCTTC,CASSLDPGGGNEQFF
.,TRBJ1-5,.,TRBV7-2,TGTGCCAGCAGCTTAGCGGGGCAGAGCAATCAGCCCCAGCATTTT,CASSLAGQSNQPQHF
.,TRBJ2-2,.,TRBV7-2,TGTGCCAGCAGCTTAGTCCCGACAGCCTATACCGGGGAGCTGTTTTTT,CASSLVPTAYTGELFF
.,TRBJ1-4,.,TRBV19,TGTGCCAGTAGTTTTTCAAGGGGATTCGAAAAACTGTTTTTT,CASSFSRGFEKLFF
.,TRBJ1-2,.,TRBV18,TGTGCCAGCTCACCAGCCAGGGCAGACTATGGCTACACCTTC,CASSPARADYGYTF
TRBD1,TRBJ1-2,once,TRBV15,TGTGCCACCAGCAGAGATTGGGGACAGGGGAATGGCTACACCTTC,CATSRDWGQGNGYTF
.,TRBJ2-5,few,TRBV2,TGTGCCAGCAGTGGGGCAGGGGCCTCACAAGAGACCCAGTACTTC,CASSGAGASQETQYF
.,TRBJ1-5,.,TRBV6-5,TGTGCCAGCAGTACGGGAGCGCAGCCCCAGCATTTT,CASSTGAQPQHF
TRBD1,TRBJ2-1,.,TRBV5-1,TGCGCCAGCAGTTATACCCGGGACAGGGGTAGTAATGAGCAGTTCTTC,CASSYTRDRGSNEQFF
TRBD1,TRBJ2-2,.,TRBV28,TGTGCCAGCAGGACAGGGGGTACCGGGGAGCTGTTTTTT,CASRTGGTGELFF
TRBD2,TRBJ2-7,.,TRBV2,TGTGCCACCGTCGAGCGGGAGGGGTTGTACGAGCAGTACTTC,CATVEREGLYEQYF
.,TRBJ1-2,.,TRBV7-9,TGTGCCAGCAGCCAAGGGGGGGAAAGGGATGGCTACACCTTC,CASSQGGERDGYTF
.,TRBJ2-3,.,TRBV9,TGTGCCAGCAGCGTAGCTCAGTTCCCCACCTCCACAGATACGCAGTATTTT,CASSVAQFPTSTDTQYF
.,TRBJ1-4,.,TRBV5-1,TGCGCCAGCAGCTTTGAGGGTCGTGAAAAACTGTTTTTT,CASSFEGREKLFF
.,TRBJ2-7,.,TRBV30,TGTGCCTGGAGTGTAGGAGGAGTCGGGTACGAGCAGTACTTC,CAWSVGGVGYEQYF
TRBD1,TRBJ1-4,.,TRBV2,TGTGCCAGCCTAAGGGGACAGACTAATGAAAAACTGTTTTTT,CASLRGQTNEKLFF
.,TRBJ1-2,.,TRBV4-3,TGCGCCAGCAGCCAAGGGGGGACGGGGGATGGCTACACCTTC,CASSQGGTGDGYTF
TRBD2,TRBJ2-7,once,TRBV2,TGTGCCAGCAGGACTAGCGGGGGGGCCGATGTCGAGCAGTACTTC,CASRTSGGADVEQYF
.,TRBJ1-2,.,TRBV10-3,TGTGCCATCAGTGAGTCCCCTTGGACTGGGGACTATGGCTACACCTTC,CAISESPWTGDYGYTF
.,TRBJ1-2,.,TRBV28,TGTGCCAGCTTCGGGGGGGGTCAGGCTTTCGGCTACACCTTC,CASFGGGQAFGYTF
TRBD1,TRBJ2-7,.,TRBV5-1,TGCGCCAGCTCCACGACCCCTCACAGGGGGCTTTACGAGCAGTACTTC,CASSTTPHRGLYEQYF
TRBD2,TRBJ2-7,once,TRBV28,TGTGCCAGCAGCCGTCCGGGACTAGCTCTCTACGAGCAGTACTTC,CASSRPGLALYEQYF
TRBD1,TRBJ2-5,.,TRBV15,TGTGCCACCAGCAAACCGGGACAGCCTGCGGAGGAGACCCAGTACTTC,CATSKPGQPAEETQYF
.,TRBJ2-6,.,TRBV7-6,TGTGCCAGCAGCTCAGTAGCCTCTGGGGCCAACGGCCTGACTTTC,CASSSVASGANGLTF
TRBD2,TRBJ2-5,few,TRBV29-1,TGCAGCGTCATACTAGCGGAAGAGACCCAGTACTTC,CSVILAEETQYF
.,TRBJ1-5,.,TRBV10-3,TGTGCCATCAGCGCCCCGGGGGGTGAGCCCCAGCATTTT,CAISAPGGEPQHF
.,TRBJ1-5,.,TRBV19,TGTGCCAGTAGTATTCGGGATAGGCAGCCCCAGCATTTT,CASSIRDRQPQHF